One and the same sample provided the 27 T cell receptor beta chains below, sequenced in a study of OX40 agonist ivuxolimab in advanced cancers. Repertoires were generated with immunoSEQ multiplex PCR, while TCRdb's copy carries only in-frame clones and drops some. The sample records roughly 100,000 clones, approximately 90% being singletons. The sequencing used CD4+ or CD8+ T cells sorted from blood, collected in a trial of the OX40 agonist ivuxolimab. The receptors originated from an adult with an advanced solid tumor such as melanoma, head and neck, liver or kidney cancer.

This chain joins TRBV7-9 and TRBJ2-3, with D maybe TRBD2 (6 bases). There are 17 residues in the CDR3. V gave up 5 bases and J gave up 2 bases, with 20 bases separating them. From germline, CDR1 is SEHNR and CDR2 FQNEAQ (reference sequence). CDR3 DNA sequence: TGTGCCAGCAGCCCGGTTAGCGGTAGCGTTATCACAGATACGCAGTATTTT. This translates into CASSPVSGSVITDTQYF.

The chain is built from TRBV28 and TRBJ1-1, with D tentatively TRBD1 (5 bases). The germline V gene encodes CDR1 MDHEN and CDR2 SYDVKM. The V gene lost 5 bases and the J gene lost 0 bases, with 31 bases spanning the gap. The CDR3 contains 21 residues. The CDR3 here is CASSRVRTGYRERDMNTEAFF. Here the CDR3 DNA reads TGTGCCAGCAGTCGTGTTCGTACAGGATACCGGGAACGGGATATGAACACTGAAGCTTTCTTT.

The chain links TRBV30 to TRBJ1-2; no clear D. V was cut by 5 bases and J by 4 bases, with 5 bases left in between. This CDR3 spans 10 amino acids. Germline V gene sequence: CDR1 GTSNPN, CDR2 SVGIG (reference sequence). CDR3 loop: CAWGLYGYTF. The CDR3, as DNA: TGTGCCTGGGGACTCTATGGCTACACCTTC.

The chain recombines TRBV21-1 with TRBJ2-3; the table's D gene call, TRBD2, was not cross checked with the DNA. TRBV21-1 is noted as a pseudogene. This CDR3 has 19 amino acids. The CDR3 is CASYGTSGGSFSSTDTQYF. In nucleotides, the CDR3 is TGTGCCAGCTATGGGACTAGCGGGGGGTCATTTTCTAGCACAGATACGCAGTATTTT.

This rearrangement joins TRBV5-1 to TRBJ2-7; D possibly corresponds to TRBD1 (6 bases). The CDR3 runs to 15 residues. With 2 bases removed from V and 0 bases from J, the gap between germline ends came to 12 bases. Germline V gives CDR1 SGHRS, CDR2 YFSETQ. The CDR3 DNA is TGCGCCAGCAGCTTAGGCAGGGGCAGCTCCTACGAGCAGTACTTC. This encodes CASSLGRGSSYEQYF.

This chain connects TRBV10-3 to TRBJ1-1; TRBD1 matches 11 bases. The CDR3 contains 14 residues. The trim removed 3 bases at V and 6 bases at J, leaving 3 bases unmatched. CDR1 is ENHRY, CDR2 SYGVKD, per germline. CDR3 sequence reads: CAISDGQGASEAFF. The DNA for the CDR3 is TGTGCCATCAGTGATGGACAGGGGGCATCTGAAGCTTTCTTT.

V is TRBV15 and J is TRBJ2-1; TRBD1 agrees at 7 bases. CDR1 is LNHNV, CDR2 YYDKDF, per germline (reference sequence). CDR3 length: 16 residues. Trimming cost V 0 bases and J 8 bases; bases outside gene matches: 10. This CDR3 is CATSRDAGGVSDEQFF. DNA for the CDR3: TGTGCCACCAGCAGAGATGCAGGGGGAGTCAGCGATGAGCAGTTCTTC.

V and J are TRBV6-6 and TRBJ1-5, with no clear D. With 3 bases removed from V and 7 bases from J, the gap between germline ends came to 13 bases. The CDR3 runs 14 residues. Germline V lookup: CDR1 MNHNY, CDR2 SVGAGI (reference sequence). The CDR3 bases are TGTGCCAGCAGTTATTTGGGCCCTGGGCAGCCCCAGCATTTT. Protein product: CASSYLGPGQPQHF.

The chain employs TRBV29-1 and TRBJ2-3, with D possibly TRBD2 on 6 matching bases. CDR3 length: 16 residues. Trimming took off 2 bases at V and 10 bases at J, with 25 bases between the two ends. The germline V gene encodes CDR1 SQVTM and CDR2 ANQGSEA. The CDR3 region is CSVERRTLANTPPQYF. Here the CDR3 DNA reads TGCAGCGTTGAAAGGCGAACGCTAGCGAATACTCCCCCGCAGTATTTT.

J is TRBJ1-2 and V is TRBV9; maybe TRBD1 (5 bases). Looked up from germline, CDR1 is SGDLS and CDR2 is YYNGEE. Trimming left V 2 bases short and J 4 bases short, with 15 bases between. This CDR3 has 15 residues. The DNA for the CDR3 is TGTGCCAGCAGCGTCGACGTGGGGGAGGTCTATGGCTACACCTTC. It codes for CASSVDVGEVYGYTF.

The gene calls are TRBV2 and TRBJ1-5, with a tentative D call TRBD1 (6 bases). CDR3 length: 15 amino acids. Between the trimmed V and J ends, which lost 7 bases and 4 bases, there was a span of 17 bases. Germline-derived CDR1 and CDR2 are SNHLY and FYNNEI. CDR3: CASIGGTTGNQPQHF. The CDR3 DNA is TGTGCCAGCATCGGGGGCACGACGGGGAATCAGCCCCAGCATTTT.

This chain uses TRBV7-2 with TRBJ1-1, with 8 bases lining up with TRBD1. CDR1 and CDR2 from the germline V gene are SGHTA and FQGNSA. CDR3 length: 16 residues. J gave up 5 bases and V 5 bases, and 13 bases lay outside the gene matches. CDR3 loop: CASSPDRASANTEAFF. CDR3 nucleotide sequence: TGTGCCAGCAGCCCGGACAGGGCCTCCGCGAATACTGAAGCTTTCTTT. Full variable domain (outside the CDR3, taken from reference TRBV7-2 and TRBJ1-1): GAGVSQSPSNKVTEKGKDVELRCDPISGHTALYWYRQSLGQGLEFLIYFQGNSAPDKSGLPSDRFSAERTGGSVSTLTIQRTQQEDSAVYLCASSPDRASANTEAFFGQGTRLTVV.

This clone was found a few times. V usage is TRBV28 and J usage is TRBJ1-6; D is unresolved. V dropped 5 bases and J dropped 10 bases, with 15 bases sitting between them. The CDR3 is 14 amino acids. In germline, CDR1 is MDHEN, CDR2 SYDVKM. The CDR3, as DNA: TGTGCCAGCAGTCGCGGGCAGTACAACTCACCCCTCCACTTT. It specifies CASSRGQYNSPLHF. The whole variable domain, filled in from reference TRBV28 and TRBJ1-6, reads DVKVTQSSRYLVKRTGEKVFLECVQDMDHENMFWYRQDPGLGLRLIYFSYDVKMKEKGDIPEGYSVSREKKERFSLILESASTNQTSMYLCASSRGQYNSPLHFGNGTRLTVT.

This sequence joins TRBV9 and TRBJ2-3; TRBD2 is a possible D gene (7 bases). Trimming pared 0 bases from V and 4 bases from J, leaving 15 bases between. The germline CDR1 and CDR2 sequences are SGDLS and YYNGEE. The CDR3 totals 16 residues. In nucleotides, the CDR3 is TGTGCCAGCAGCGTAGTAACGGGGGGCTGGGCAGATACGCAGTATTTT. Its protein product is CASSVVTGGWADTQYF.

This chain links TRBV11-2 with TRBJ1-1, with a weak D call TRBD1 (6 bases). V shed 4 bases and J shed 1 base, with 7 bases lying between them. Germline loops: CDR1 SGHAT, CDR2 FQNNGV. The CDR3 totals 13 residues. The CDR3 nucleotides are TGTGCCAGCAGCTCGGACAGGAACACTGAAGCTTTCTTT. Its protein is CASSSDRNTEAFF.

The chain uses TRBV4-3 and TRBJ2-3; perhaps TRBD1 as D (6 bases). V lost 4 bases to trimming and J lost 0 bases, with 14 bases between them. Germline CDR1 and CDR2: LGHNA and YSLEER. This CDR3 spans 16 amino acids. The CDR3 protein is CASSRSTGPSTDTQYF. CDR3 coding DNA: TGCGCCAGCAGCCGCTCGACAGGACCTAGCACAGATACGCAGTATTTT.

The chain has TRBV19 and TRBJ1-6; TRBD1 matches 7 bases. CDR1 and CDR2 from the germline V gene are LNHDA and SQIVND (reference sequence). The CDR3 spans 17 residues. V shed 10 bases, J shed 7 bases, and the junction held 19 bases outside the gene matches. The CDR3 sequence: CATRGWTGEDRNSPLHF. The CDR3 bases are TGTGCCACCCGGGGTTGGACAGGAGAGGATCGGAATTCACCCCTCCACTTT.

This clone was found a few times. J is TRBJ1-1 and V is TRBV19, with TRBD1 matching 7 bases. CDR1 and CDR2 (germline): LNHDA, SQIVND (reference sequence). The trim removed 4 bases at V and 2 bases at J, leaving 4 bases unmatched. The CDR3 sequence is 14 residues long. This CDR3 reads CASSTRQGNTEAFF. The CDR3 coding sequence is TGTGCCAGTAGTACCAGACAGGGAAACACTGAAGCTTTCTTT. Supplemented by reference TRBV19 and TRBJ1-1, the full variable domain reads DGGITQSPKYLFRKEGQNVTLSCEQNLNHDAMYWYRQDPGQGLRLIYYSQIVNDFQKGDIAEGYSVSREKKESFPLTVTSAQKNPTAFYLCASSTRQGNTEAFFGQGTRLTVV.

The chain employs TRBV18 and TRBJ1-2, with 9 nucleotides matching TRBD1. The CDR3 spans 16 residues. The trim removed 1 base at V and 7 bases at J, leaving 10 bases unmatched. The V gene's germline CDR1 is KGHSH and CDR2 LQKENI. This chain's CDR3 is CASSPLLDRGFGGYTF. DNA for the CDR3: TGTGCCAGCTCACCACTTTTGGACAGGGGATTTGGTGGCTACACCTTC. Filled out from reference TRBV18 and TRBJ1-2, the complete variable domain reads NAGVMQNPRHLVRRRGQEARLRCSPMKGHSHVYWYRQLPEEGLKFMVYLQKENIIDESGMPKERFSAEFPKEGPSILRIQQVVRGDSAAYFCASSPLLDRGFGGYTFGSGTRLTVV.

The V call is TRBV7-2, the J call TRBJ2-4; the D is unclear. Germline V lookup: CDR1 SGHTA, CDR2 FQGNSA. This CDR3 is built from 13 residues. V was pared by 1 base and J by 6 bases, with 7 bases between. The DNA for the CDR3 is TGTGCCAGCAGCTTAGAACAGAGAAACATTCAGTACTTC. This sequence encodes CASSLEQRNIQYF.

This chain uses TRBV27 with TRBJ1-5; possible D gene TRBD1, 5 bases. Trimming removed 11 bases from V and 7 bases from J, with 21 bases in between. Germline CDR1 and CDR2: MNHEY and SMNVEV (reference sequence). The CDR3 spans 14 residues. CDR3 nucleotide sequence: TGTGCCTCCATCGGGGCAGGGCCGAGGCAGCCCCAGCATTTT. It is translated as CASIGAGPRQPQHF.

This chain connects TRBV18 to TRBJ2-7; perhaps TRBD2 as D (6 bases). The V and J ends lost 5 bases and 0 bases respectively, with 17 bases between them. The CDR3 covers 16 residues. Germline V gene sequence: CDR1 KGHSH, CDR2 LQKENI. This CDR3 reads CASSSTVSGSSYEQYF. CDR3 DNA sequence: TGTGCCAGCTCATCGACAGTTTCCGGGAGCTCCTACGAGCAGTACTTC. Using reference TRBV18 and TRBJ2-7 for the parts outside the CDR3, the full variable domain is NAGVMQNPRHLVRRRGQEARLRCSPMKGHSHVYWYRQLPEEGLKFMVYLQKENIIDESGMPKERFSAEFPKEGPSILRIQQVVRGDSAAYFCASSSTVSGSSYEQYFGPGTRLTVT.

This clone was counted a single time. The chain employs TRBV30 and TRBJ2-7, with D tentatively TRBD1 (6 bases). The CDR3 length is 13 residues. Per the germline V gene, CDR1 is GTSNPN and CDR2 is SVGIG (reference sequence). V lost 5 bases, J lost 4 bases, and 15 bases lay in between. The DNA for the CDR3 is TGTGCCTGGTCCGGGACACCCCGTTACGAGCAGTACTTC. It specifies CAWSGTPRYEQYF.

The CDR3 region has the DNA TGTGCCAGCACGGCGTTTCACACTGAAGCTTTCTTT. It yields the protein CASTAFHTEAFF. The rearrangement links TRBV6-4 to TRBJ1-1; D gene unclear. The germline V gene encodes CDR1 MRHNA and CDR2 SNTAGT. The CDR3 spans 12 residues. V dropped 7 bases and J dropped 3 bases, with 9 bases sitting between them.

The CDR3 is CASSFRENTEAFF. The CDR3 region has the DNA TGTGCCAGCAGCTTCCGGGAGAACACTGAAGCTTTCTTT. The chain carries TRBV11-3 and TRBJ1-1; D gene unclear. The ends were cut back, 3 bases at V and 1 base at J, with 6 bases in the middle. In germline, CDR1 is SGHNT, CDR2 YENEEA. The CDR3 is 13 residues long.

This chain links TRBV28 with TRBJ2-7; 9 nucleotides match TRBD2. V shed 4 bases and J 6 bases; nucleotides not matched to a gene: 10. The germline gives CDR1 MDHEN, CDR2 SYDVKM. The CDR3 loop spans 15 amino acids. In DNA form, the CDR3 reads TGTGCCAGCAGTTCCCCGGGTAGCGGGGGCGTCGAGCAGTACTTC. It is translated as CASSSPGSGGVEQYF.

The chain carries TRBV28 and TRBJ2-7; tentative D call: TRBD2 (5 bases). This CDR3 spans 13 amino acids. In germline, CDR1 is MDHEN, CDR2 SYDVKM. V was trimmed by 5 bases and J by 2 bases, leaving 10 bases between them. The CDR3 nucleotides are TGTGCCAGCAGTCTTGAGGGTCCCTACGAGCAGTACTTC. Translation gives CASSLEGPYEQYF.